Below are 2 T cell receptor beta chains sequenced from a single sample in a study of neurological immune-mediated disorders. TCRdb passed the 5' RACE reads through MiXCR, listing each CDR3 protein once. The data show 28,000 or so distinct CDR3 sequences, roughly 15% seen once. Sequenced sample: PBMCs. These receptor sequences come from a man between 65 and 80 years old in good health.

Concerning this clonotype: At one of its ends the junction is not consistent with the germline gene, which may arise from a read error. The genes are TRBV28 and TRBJ2-7; D is perhaps TRBD2 (5 bases). Germline CDR1 and CDR2: MDHEN and SYDVKM. CDR3 size: 16 residues. This chain's CDR3 is CTSSLRGNNVLGERYF. CDR3 sequence (DNA): TGTACCAGCAGTTTACGAGGGAATAATGTGCTTGGCGAGCGGTACTTC.

This rearrangement joins TRBV2 to TRBJ2-2; D is perhaps TRBD2 (5 bases). V dropped 6 bases and J dropped 4 bases, with 18 bases sitting between them. CDR1 and CDR2 (germline): SNHLY, FYNNEI. CDR3 size: 16 residues. CDR3 nucleotides: TGTGCCAGCAGCCTCCGGGCGTCCGAGGGCACCGGGGAGCTGTTTTTT. This codes for CASSLRASEGTGELFF.